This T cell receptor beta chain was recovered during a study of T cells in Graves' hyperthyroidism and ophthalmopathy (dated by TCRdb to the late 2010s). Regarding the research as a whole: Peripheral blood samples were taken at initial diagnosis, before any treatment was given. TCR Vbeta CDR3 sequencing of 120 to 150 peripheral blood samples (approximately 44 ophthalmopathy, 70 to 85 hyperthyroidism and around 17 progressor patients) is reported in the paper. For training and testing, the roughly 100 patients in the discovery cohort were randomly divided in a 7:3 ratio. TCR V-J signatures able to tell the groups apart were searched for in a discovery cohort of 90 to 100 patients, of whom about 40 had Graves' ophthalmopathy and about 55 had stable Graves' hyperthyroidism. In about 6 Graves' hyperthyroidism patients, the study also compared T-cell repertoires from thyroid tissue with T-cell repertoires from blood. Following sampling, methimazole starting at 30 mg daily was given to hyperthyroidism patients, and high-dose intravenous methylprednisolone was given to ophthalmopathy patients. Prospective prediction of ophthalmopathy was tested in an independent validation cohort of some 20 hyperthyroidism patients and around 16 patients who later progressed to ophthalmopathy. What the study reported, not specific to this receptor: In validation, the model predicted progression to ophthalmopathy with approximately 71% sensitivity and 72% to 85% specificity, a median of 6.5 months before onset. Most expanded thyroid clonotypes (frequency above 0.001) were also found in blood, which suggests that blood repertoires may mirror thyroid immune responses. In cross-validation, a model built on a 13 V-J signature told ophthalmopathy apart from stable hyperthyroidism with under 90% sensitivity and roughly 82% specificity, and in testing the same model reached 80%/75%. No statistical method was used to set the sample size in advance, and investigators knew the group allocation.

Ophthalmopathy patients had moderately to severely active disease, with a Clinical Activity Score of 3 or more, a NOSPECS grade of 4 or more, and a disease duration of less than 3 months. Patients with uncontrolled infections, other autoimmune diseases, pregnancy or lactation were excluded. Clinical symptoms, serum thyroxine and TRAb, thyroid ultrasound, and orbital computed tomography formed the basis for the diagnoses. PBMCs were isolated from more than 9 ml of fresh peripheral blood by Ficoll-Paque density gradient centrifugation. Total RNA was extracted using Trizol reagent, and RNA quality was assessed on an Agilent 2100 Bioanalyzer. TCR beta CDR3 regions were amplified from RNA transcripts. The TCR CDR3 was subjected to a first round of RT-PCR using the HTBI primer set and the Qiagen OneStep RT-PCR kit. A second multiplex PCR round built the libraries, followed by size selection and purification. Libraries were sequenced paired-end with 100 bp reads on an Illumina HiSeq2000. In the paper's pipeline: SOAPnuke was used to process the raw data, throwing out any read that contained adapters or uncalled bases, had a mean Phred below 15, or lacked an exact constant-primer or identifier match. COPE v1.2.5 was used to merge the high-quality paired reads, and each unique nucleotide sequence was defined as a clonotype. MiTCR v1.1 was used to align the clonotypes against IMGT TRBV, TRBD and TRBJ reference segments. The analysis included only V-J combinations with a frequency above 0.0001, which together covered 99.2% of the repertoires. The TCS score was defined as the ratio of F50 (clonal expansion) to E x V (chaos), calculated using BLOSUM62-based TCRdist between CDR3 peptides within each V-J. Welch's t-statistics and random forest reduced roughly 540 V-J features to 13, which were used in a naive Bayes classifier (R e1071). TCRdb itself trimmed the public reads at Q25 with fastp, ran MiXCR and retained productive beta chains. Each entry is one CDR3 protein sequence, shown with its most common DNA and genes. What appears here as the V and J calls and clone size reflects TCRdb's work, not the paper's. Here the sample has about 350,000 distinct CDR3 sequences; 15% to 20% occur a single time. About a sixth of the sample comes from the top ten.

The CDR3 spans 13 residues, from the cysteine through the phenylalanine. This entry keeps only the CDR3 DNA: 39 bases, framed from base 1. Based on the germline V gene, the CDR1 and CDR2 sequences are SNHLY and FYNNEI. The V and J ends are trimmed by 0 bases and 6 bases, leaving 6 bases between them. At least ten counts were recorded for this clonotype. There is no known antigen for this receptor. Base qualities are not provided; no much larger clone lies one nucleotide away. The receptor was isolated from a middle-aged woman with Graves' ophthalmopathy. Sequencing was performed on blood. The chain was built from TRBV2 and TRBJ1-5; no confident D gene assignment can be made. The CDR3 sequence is CASSEARSQPQHF. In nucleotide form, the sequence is TGTGCCAGCAGTGAAGCGCGAAGTCAGCCCCAGCATTTT.